This passage covers 19 T cell receptor beta chains from one sample sequenced in a study of graft-versus-host responses after intestinal transplantation (dated by TCRdb to about 2021). Library creation used the immunoSEQ multiplex PCR assay. In TCRdb, the immuneACCESS table is reduced to in-frame sequences with V and J assigned. These tables do not hold every clone; where another copy was compared, an unresolved V gene accounts for under half, and the others remain unexplained. In this sample the table shows roughly 99,000 clones, roughly 86% of which occur a single time. Roughly 0.64% of the sample is held by the ten biggest clonotypes. Antigens of these TCRs are unknown. The label giving this sample's time point can be read as: cells obtained before transplantation from donor or recipient. The sample consisted of unstimulated CD4+ T cells sorted from spleen or lymph node cells, taken before transplant. Receptors were obtained from a human donor who was the organ donor for an intestinal transplant.

The V gene is TRBV14, the J gene TRBJ2-1; possibly TRBD1 for D (5 bases). Looked up from germline, CDR1 is SGHDN and CDR2 is FVKESK. CDR3 length: 15 amino acids. V lost 1 base and J lost 3, with 10 bases in between. The CDR3 region has the DNA TGTGCCAGCAGCCAAGCAGGGTGGGTCTACAATGAGCAGTTCTTC. This sequence encodes CASSQAGWVYNEQFF.

The chain couples TRBV11-2 to TRBJ2-5; no clear D. Trimming cost V 1 base and J 2 bases, with 11 bases left between them. Germline values: CDR1 SGHAT, CDR2 FQNNGV. The CDR3 is 15 residues long. The DNA for the CDR3 is TGTGCCAGCAGCTTAGGTCAGGCTGGACAAGAGACCCAGTACTTC. Protein product: CASSLGQAGQETQYF.

The table lists this clone with a few counts. Other DNA sequences in this sample translate to the same CDR3. The rearrangement joins TRBV19 to TRBJ1-3; 7 bases align to TRBD1. The V gene end was trimmed by 3 bases and the J gene end by 2 bases; junction bases not matched to a gene: 4. The CDR3 consists of 15 residues. Looked up from germline, CDR1 is LNHDA and CDR2 is SQIVND (reference sequence). As DNA, the CDR3 is TGTGCCAGTAGTATCGAAGACAGGGCTGGAAACACCATATATTTT. Protein: CASSIEDRAGNTIYF.

The J gene is TRBJ2-2, the V gene TRBV9, with TRBD2 matching 10 bases. V shed 4 bases and J 5 bases; nucleotides not matched to a gene: 8. The CDR3 totals 16 residues. The V gene's germline CDR1 is SGDLS and CDR2 YYNGEE. In DNA form, the CDR3 reads TGTGCCAGCAGCATTACTAGCGGGAAACGAACCGGGGAGCTGTTTTTT. Translated, it gives CASSITSGKRTGELFF.

This clone was found once. This chain joins TRBV20-1 and TRBJ1-1; TRBD1 aligns across 7 bases. This CDR3 spans 11 amino acids. Germline lookup yields CDR1 DFQATT and CDR2 SNEGSKA (reference sequence). V dropped 3 bases and J dropped 10; count of bases not matched to a gene: 5. The CDR3 DNA sequence: TGCAGTGCTAGGACGGACAGGCCAGCTTTCTTT. This codes for CSARTDRPAFF.

The chain recombines TRBV5-1 with TRBJ2-5, with D maybe TRBD2 (6 bases). Germline values: CDR1 SGHRS, CDR2 YFSETQ. This CDR3 has 13 residues. V was shortened by 4 bases and J by 4 bases, with 11 bases between the two germline ends. As DNA, the CDR3 is TGCGCCAGCAGCAGTAGGAGGGGAGAGACCCAGTACTTC. Residues: CASSSRRGETQYF.

The V and J genes are TRBV25-1 and TRBJ2-5, with TRBD1 matching 10 bases. With V trimmed by 0 bases and J by 3 bases, 10 bases remained unmatched. The CDR3 runs 18 residues. The germline gives CDR1 MGHDK, CDR2 SYGVNS. Here the CDR3 DNA reads TGTGCCAGCAGTGAATATTTGAGACAGGGGGCTAAGAAAGAGACCCAGTACTTC. Translated: CASSEYLRQGAKKETQYF.

In this sample, this clone turned up a few times. J is TRBJ1-4 and V is TRBV11-2; 9 bases fit TRBD1. Trimming took 5 bases from V and 7 from J; bases not matched to a gene: 8. CDR3 length equals 15 residues. The V gene's germline CDR1 is SGHAT and CDR2 FQNNGV. The CDR3 region is CASSRSGTGLEKLFF. In DNA form, the CDR3 reads TGTGCCAGCAGCCGATCCGGGACAGGGCTTGAAAAACTGTTTTTT. Full variable domain (missing parts from reference TRBV11-2 and TRBJ1-4): EAGVAQSPRYKIIEKRQSVAFWCNPISGHATLYWYQQILGQGPKLLIQFQNNGVVDDSQLPKDRFSAERLKGVDSTLKIQPAKLEDSAVYLCASSRSGTGLEKLFFGSGTQLSVL.

This sequence joins TRBV30 and TRBJ1-3; tentative D call: TRBD1 (5 bases). Germline V gene sequence: CDR1 GTSNPN, CDR2 SVGIG (reference sequence). The CDR3 covers 14 residues. Deletions cut 5 bases from V and 1 base from J, with 12 bases between. CDR3 residues: CAWAEGLSGNTIYF. Written as DNA, the CDR3 is TGTGCCTGGGCGGAGGGGTTGTCTGGAAACACCATATATTTT.

This clone was detected only a few times. This chain links TRBV5-1 with TRBJ2-7, with D uncertain. V was clipped by 0 bases and J by 5 bases, with 3 bases between them. CDR1 SGHRS and CDR2 YFSETQ come from the germline V gene. The CDR3 totals 11 residues. The CDR3 loop is CASSLADEQYF. As DNA, the CDR3 is TGCGCCAGCAGCTTGGCGGACGAGCAGTACTTC.

This clone was recorded once. J is TRBJ2-5 and V is TRBV15; D tentatively fits TRBD1 or TRBD2 (6 bases each). Germline assignment: CDR1 LNHNV and CDR2 YYDKDF (reference sequence). V gave up 0 bases and J gave up 5 bases, with 13 bases separating them. The CDR3 sequence is 15 residues long. The CDR3 DNA follows: TGTGCCACCAGCAGAGATCAGGGGACTTGGGAGACCCAGTACTTC. Amino acids: CATSRDQGTWETQYF.

The CDR3 DNA is TGTGCCAGCAGCGTAGGAGGGGCGGGGGTCTACGAGCAGTACTTC. Its protein is CASSVGGAGVYEQYF. The V gene is TRBV9, the J gene TRBJ2-7, with 7 bases lining up with TRBD2. V was pared by 0 bases and J by 3 bases, with 6 bases of the junction left unmatched. The germline V gene has CDR1 SGDLS and CDR2 YYNGEE. The CDR3 has 15 residues.

This chain uses TRBV30 with TRBJ1-1; D remains unclear. V gave up 0 bases and J gave up 4 bases, with 9 bases separating them. CDR3 size: 13 residues. The germline gives CDR1 GTSNPN, CDR2 SVGIG (reference sequence). Here the CDR3 DNA reads TGTGCCTGGAGTGTGGTCGGTAGCACTGAAGCTTTCTTT. The encoded protein is CAWSVVGSTEAFF.

The chain uses TRBV7-9 and TRBJ2-1, with 7 bases lining up with TRBD2. The CDR3 consists of 16 residues. V gave up 10 bases and J gave up 0 bases; unmatched junction bases: 12. From germline, CDR1 is SEHNR and CDR2 FQNEAQ (reference sequence). In DNA, the CDR3 is TGTGCCATTAATTTTGGGGGAGGGAGCTCCTACAATGAGCAGTTCTTC. It yields the protein CAINFGGGSSYNEQFF.

Notes on this clone: The identical CDR3 is also encoded by other nucleotide sequences in the sample. V usage is TRBV10-1 and J usage is TRBJ1-1; D is undetermined. The germline V gene encodes CDR1 WNHNN and CDR2 SYGVQD (reference sequence). This CDR3 is built from 13 residues. V was clipped by 3 bases and J by 3 bases, with 8 bases between them. The CDR3 protein is CASSDPGDTEAFF. The CDR3 nucleotides are TGCGCCAGCAGTGACCCCGGGGACACTGAAGCTTTCTTT.

This clone was observed once. This chain connects TRBV7-3 to TRBJ2-1; TRBD2 matches at 8 bases. Germline V gene data show CDR1 as SGHTA and CDR2 as FQGTGA. The CDR3 spans 14 residues. The V and J ends lost 3 bases and 4 bases, in that order; junction bases with no gene match: 2. The CDR3 DNA reads as TGTGCCAGCAGCTTTTTAGCGGGGTACAATGAGCAGTTCTTC. Its translation: CASSFLAGYNEQFF.

The rearrangement joins TRBV5-1 to TRBJ1-6, with TRBD1 matching 10 bases. V lost 4 bases, J lost 8 bases, and 12 bases stayed unmatched. The CDR3 has 17 residues. Per the germline V gene, CDR1 is SGHRS and CDR2 is YFSETQ. The CDR3 is CASSLNGRQGADSPLHF. CDR3 in DNA: TGCGCCAGCAGCCTTAATGGGAGACAGGGGGCGGATTCACCCCTCCACTTT. The full variable domain, its missing parts supplied by reference TRBV5-1 and TRBJ1-6, is KAGVTQTPRYLIKTRGQQVTLSCSPISGHRSVSWYQQTPGQGLQFLFEYFSETQRNKGNFPGRFSGRQFSNSRSEMNVSTLELGDSALYLCASSLNGRQGADSPLHFGNGTRLTVT.

This clone was recorded only once. V usage is TRBV5-1 and J usage is TRBJ1-6; no reliable D call. Deletions cut 0 bases from V and 0 bases from J, with 13 bases between. The CDR3 covers 18 residues. Germline V lookup: CDR1 SGHRS, CDR2 YFSETQ. As DNA, the CDR3 is TGCGCCAGCAGCTTGGTCCTACAAGCAAGCTCCTATAATTCACCCCTCCACTTT. The encoded protein is CASSLVLQASSYNSPLHF.

The V gene is TRBV11-1, the J gene TRBJ1-5; a weak D match, TRBD1 (6 bases). Looked up from germline, CDR1 is SGHAT and CDR2 is FQDESV (reference sequence). V was shortened by 3 bases and J by 7 bases, with 13 bases between the two germline ends. The CDR3 length is 14 residues. Here the CDR3 reads CASSFSGVGQPQHF. Written as DNA, the CDR3 is TGTGCCAGCAGCTTTTCAGGGGTGGGCCAGCCCCAGCATTTT.